What follows describes a single TCR beta chain. The antigen remains undetermined. Reasons for excluding patients were uncontrolled infection, other autoimmune disease, pregnancy or lactation. Extraction of PBMCs used approximately 10 ml of fresh peripheral blood. The V and J ends lost 12 bases and 0 bases respectively, with 12 bases between them. Germline CDR1 KGHDR, CDR2 SFDVKD. The CDR3 contains 13 residues. Template material for amplifying TCR beta CDR3 regions consisted of RNA transcripts. Carried out on the TCR CDR3, a first-round RT-PCR used the HTBI primer set. TCRdb reprocessed the multiplex PCR reads via MiXCR and lists one record per CDR3 protein. The top ten clones hold approximately 35% of a sample with a few hundred thousand distinct CDR3 sequences, 12% to 15% of them seen once. This specimen belongs to a study of T cells in Graves' hyperthyroidism and ophthalmopathy. Study conclusions and caveats: Ophthalmopathy prediction by the model preceded onset by a median approximately six months. Most expanded thyroid clonotypes above 0.001 recurred in blood.

The rearrangement joins TRBV24-1 to TRBJ2-3; tentatively, D is TRBD1 (6 bases). This TCR came from a middle-aged woman with Graves' ophthalmopathy. What was sequenced was blood. The chain's CDR3 is CAVQGLSTDTQYF. The CDR3 DNA reads as TGTGCCGTACAGGGCCTAAGCACAGATACGCAGTATTTT.